This is a list of T cell receptor beta chains from one sample in a study of cytomegalovirus exposure and HLA in healthy donors. Profiling relied on immunoSEQ multiplex PCR, and the TCRdb table lists in-frame clones only, not all of them. The data contain approximately 99,000 clones, around 73% of them seen just once; the ten biggest clones take up under 4.5%. The sequenced sample was PBMCs. The receptors stem from a man aged 35 to 55 in good health and CMV-seronegative. The conserved cysteine and the conserved F or W are not part of the CDR3 here.

v_gene: TRBV20-1; j_gene: TRBJ2-7; CDR3aa: SAQDRAEQY
v_gene: TRBV6-5; j_gene: TRBJ1-2; CDR3aa: ASIGTGHYGYT
v_gene: TRBV29-1; j_gene: TRBJ2-5; CDR3aa: SVDGLAGERRETQY
v_gene: TRBV7-9; j_gene: TRBJ2-1; CDR3aa: ASSFGQLDEQF
v_gene: TRBV6-5; j_gene: TRBJ1-6; CDR3aa: ASSPGGGSPLH
v_gene: TRBV27; j_gene: TRBJ2-3; CDR3aa: ASSLFPDMRLSDTQY
v_gene: TRBV7-8; j_gene: TRBJ1-1; CDR3aa: ASTRGNTEAF
v_gene: TRBV9; j_gene: TRBJ1-1; CDR3aa: ASSSRGMNTEAF
v_gene: TRBV9; j_gene: TRBJ2-5; CDR3aa: ASSARGGTQY
v_gene: TRBV5-5; j_gene: TRBJ2-1; CDR3aa: ASSLGSSGFSYNEQF
v_gene: TRBV6-6; j_gene: TRBJ1-3; CDR3aa: ASSYRGTGNTIY
v_gene: TRBV10-3; j_gene: TRBJ1-6; CDR3aa: AISGKGQGRSPLH
v_gene: TRBV5-6; j_gene: TRBJ2-3; CDR3aa: ASSFSPSDLDTQY
v_gene: TRBV18; j_gene: TRBJ1-5; CDR3aa: ASSLGQGSNQPQH
v_gene: TRBV4-2; j_gene: TRBJ2-1; CDR3aa: ASSPGQGLWNEQF
v_gene: TRBV2; j_gene: TRBJ2-5; CDR3aa: ASKNSRGETQY
v_gene: TRBV11-2; j_gene: TRBJ2-4; CDR3aa: ASSLTPPGVNIQY
v_gene: TRBV5-1; j_gene: TRBJ2-2; CDR3aa: ASSVRTGGDGELF
v_gene: TRBV5-1; j_gene: TRBJ2-5; CDR3aa: ASSFGQGTETQY
v_gene: TRBV6-5; j_gene: TRBJ2-1; CDR3aa: ASRDTGIYNEQF
v_gene: TRBV5-6; j_gene: TRBJ2-7; CDR3aa: ASSPLTPGLREQY
v_gene: TRBV27; j_gene: TRBJ2-7; CDR3aa: ASSIAGGGSYEQY
v_gene: TRBV5-4; j_gene: TRBJ1-1; CDR3aa: ASSSGSNTEAF
v_gene: TRBV4-1; j_gene: TRBJ1-4; CDR3aa: ASSQVGGEKLF
v_gene: TRBV18; j_gene: TRBJ1-6; CDR3aa: ASSPDSHNSPLH
v_gene: TRBV6-6; j_gene: TRBJ2-7; CDR3aa: ASRTNTRSAEQY
v_gene: TRBV5-1; j_gene: TRBJ1-4; CDR3aa: ASSWTGPGEKLF
v_gene: TRBV6-6; j_gene: TRBJ2-7; CDR3aa: ASKQGRVLGEQY
v_gene: TRBV6-5; j_gene: TRBJ1-4; CDR3aa: ASSSVATNEKLF
v_gene: TRBV11-2; j_gene: TRBJ1-1; CDR3aa: ASSLGVTGRGALNTEAF
v_gene: TRBV5-1; j_gene: TRBJ2-1; CDR3aa: ASSLRLAGAQVVNEQF
v_gene: TRBV27; j_gene: TRBJ1-4; CDR3aa: ASSLSFGQVYEKLF
v_gene: TRBV5-1; j_gene: TRBJ2-2; CDR3aa: ASSFGGGANTGELF
v_gene: TRBV28; j_gene: TRBJ1-5; CDR3aa: ASTPGGTDQPQH
v_gene: TRBV28; j_gene: TRBJ1-4; CDR3aa: ASRSTGAGTNEKLF
v_gene: TRBV28; j_gene: TRBJ2-6; CDR3aa: ASRAQQSSGANVLT
v_gene: TRBV5-1; j_gene: TRBJ2-1; CDR3aa: ASSLFASGGYNEQF
v_gene: TRBV4-1; j_gene: TRBJ1-4; CDR3aa: ASSQAPRLSNSEGGRLF
v_gene: TRBV6-5; j_gene: TRBJ1-2; CDR3aa: ASSTAGGYGYT
v_gene: TRBV4-2; j_gene: TRBJ2-3; CDR3aa: ASSQDPEQGHPDTQY
v_gene: TRBV5-1; j_gene: TRBJ2-6; CDR3aa: ASSAGPGANVLT
v_gene: TRBV19; j_gene: TRBJ1-5; CDR3aa: ASSRGGARGNQPQH
v_gene: TRBV4-2; j_gene: TRBJ2-4; CDR3aa: ASSQEGAIQY
v_gene: TRBV7-8; j_gene: TRBJ2-1; CDR3aa: ASSLRAGDRNEQF
v_gene: TRBV18; j_gene: TRBJ2-2; CDR3aa: ASSTPREGNTGELF